This paragraph covers one TCR beta chain sequence. This clonotype has a handful of counts. The specificity of this receptor is unknown. No base qualities exist here, and no much larger clone lies one base off it. The CDR3 spans 15 residues, from the cysteine through the phenylalanine. Only CDR3 DNA is held: 45 bases, read in frame from base 1. The germline V gene provides CDR1 SGHTA and CDR2 FQGNSA. The germline V and J ends show losses of 1 base and 6 bases respectively, and no gene match explains 3 bases of the junction. Ficoll-Paque density gradient centrifugation was used to isolate PBMCs. The run used an Illumina NovaSeq 6000. Using 5'RACE with constant-segment primers, TCRalpha and TCRbeta cDNA libraries were constructed, with sample barcodes and unique molecular identifiers added in the process. RNA was extracted from every sample with Trizol reagent. The libraries were amplified in two PCR steps, and the second step added a second sample barcode and Illumina TruSeq adapters. Sequencing of the libraries was done on an Illumina NovaSeq, producing 2 x 150 bp paired-end reads. The published analysis was carried out like this. Reads were demultiplexed and collapsed into UMI-guided consensus sequences with migec v1.2.7. Using mixcr v2.1.11, UMI consensuses were aligned to TRA and TRB V and J templates and then assembled into clonotypes. Expanded or contracted clonotypes were those called significant by both edgeR and NoisET, with noise models trained on biological replicates. For edgeR calls, the cutoffs were a false discovery rate-adjusted p below 0.01 and a log2 fold-change threshold of 1. PCA with hierarchical clustering of max-normalized trajectories of the 1000 most abundant clonotypes was used as exploratory dynamics analysis. The CD4 or CD8 phenotype of responding clones was assigned using the separately sequenced CD4+ and CD8+ repertoires. The raw public data were reprocessed by TCRdb itself: fastp quality trimming at Q25, MiXCR clonotype calling, in-frame beta chains only. Identical CDR3 protein sequences are pooled into one entry, listed with their most common genes and DNA. The V and J calls and clone size are TCRdb's, not the authors'. Within this sample are 530,000 or so distinct CDR3 sequences, with roughly 17% of them counted one time only. About 8.1% of the sample is in the top ten clones.

This record belongs to a study of T-cell memory formation after mild COVID-19 (TCRdb year 2021). For the wider study: TCR sequence clusters from the two donors were found to be largely donor specific. The cohort comprised two young, previously healthy adult volunteers, one female and one male. Longitudinal TCRalpha and TCRbeta repertoire sequencing tracked T-cell clones expanding and contracting after mild COVID-19 in two donors. Summary of the overall study and its limitations: Clones that contracted from day 15 to 85 showed balanced CD4/CD8 phenotypes, whereas a second wave of clones that expanded from day 15 to 37 leaned towards CD4+. Contracting CD4+ clones were found mainly in CM and EM memory subsets, while CD8+ clones were enriched in EMRA. Some responding clones were detected in pre-infection memory, which suggested that pre-existing cross-reactive memory T cells had joined the SARS-CoV-2 response. Whether the second-wave clones peaking on day 37 were SARS-CoV-2 specific was not confirmed. Only a couple of mild cases were covered in the study, and larger cohorts including severe cases with pre-infection samples were considered necessary.

This receptor chain uses TRBV7-2 and TRBJ1-6; TRBD1 agrees with 7 junctional bases. The specimen sequenced was PBMCs or a T cell subset sorted from them (not recorded which). The receptor comes from an adult woman who had mild COVID-19 (a few samples of this study predate the infection). The sample titles of this study are shuffled in the database, so cell type and time point are left out; the donor was told from shared clones. CDR3 loop: CASSLVGTANSPLHF. The nucleotide sequence is given as TGTGCCAGCAGCTTAGTCGGGACAGCTAATTCACCCCTCCACTTT.